This T cell receptor beta chain was captured by sequencing in a study of T cell responses to AZD1222 COVID-19 vaccine. The study, taken as a whole, reports: Donors, mostly white British, included more females; clonal diversity was possibly underestimated. Sampling captured repertoires only after the peak T cell response. Rises in breadth and depth of Spike-specific TCRs came after two AZD1222 doses.

The length of the CDR3 is 15 residues. Germline CDR1 reads MNHEY; CDR2 reads SVGAGI. Trimming left V 6 bases short and J 5 bases short, with 19 bases between. Notes on this clone: No antigen is known for it.

The method was immunoSEQ multiplex PCR; TCRdb's version includes in-frame clones alone and lacks a portion of them. The sample yields 160,000 or so clones, approximately 91% seen once. The sample in question was peripheral blood, obtained after recovery from COVID-19. V and J are TRBV6-5 and TRBJ1-2; D gene ambiguous. This clonotype was obtained from an adult who had recovered from COVID-19. The CDR3 nucleotides are TGTGCCAGCAGCCACCACTCCGGGCAGGCTTATGGCTACACCTTC. Its translation: CASSHHSGQAYGYTF.